This T cell receptor (beta chain) was recorded in a study of CD8+CD57+ T cells in acquired aplastic anemia. TCR beta VDJ combinations and CDR3 sequences were profiled from genomic DNA. TCRdb ran MiXCR on the reads and lists one entry per CDR3 protein. Altogether about 210,000 distinct CDR3 sequences are present, approximately 60% being singletons, with the ten largest covering less than 30%. The CDR3 contains 14 residues. CDR1 and CDR2 (germline): SGHRS, YFSETQ. J lost 1 base, V lost 2 bases, and 2 bases had no gene match. Sequencing input: sorted CD4+, CD8+, or CD8+CD57+ T cells (not recorded which) from PBMCs. This receptor was identified in a human donor in good health. The chain recombines TRBV5-1 with TRBJ2-7; 8 nucleotides match TRBD1. The CDR3 DNA follows: TGCGCCAGCAGCTTAGACAGGGGTTCCTACGAGCAGTACTTC. It codes for CASSLDRGSYEQYF. The full variable domain, with the rest looked up from reference TRBV5-1 and TRBJ2-7, is KAGVTQTPRYLIKTRGQQVTLSCSPISGHRSVSWYQQTPGQGLQFLFEYFSETQRNKGNFPGRFSGRQFSNSRSEMNVSTLELGDSALYLCASSLDRGSYEQYFGPGTRLTVT.